The present T cell receptor (beta chain) was sequenced within a study of T-cell memory formation after mild COVID-19. Only a few counts were recorded for this clonotype. One entry per CDR3 protein, called by TCRdb with MiXCR from the 5' RACE reads. The sample records tens of thousands of distinct CDR3 sequences, around 12% being singletons. The CDR3 has 17 residues. With 5 bases clipped from V and 5 bases from J, the junction kept 12 bases outside the gene matches. Germline V gives CDR1 LGHNA, CDR2 YNFKEQ. The source material was PBMCs or a T cell subset sorted from them (not recorded which). The chain couples TRBV4-2 to TRBJ2-5, with 12 bases matching TRBD1. The sequence derives from a man aged 18 to 29 who had mild COVID-19 (a few samples of this study predate the infection). Cell type and time point are not known. The CDR3 region has the DNA TGTGCCAGCAGCGCAAGATTGGGACAGGGGGCTGGCGAGACCCAGTACTTC. Translated: CASSARLGQGAGETQYF.